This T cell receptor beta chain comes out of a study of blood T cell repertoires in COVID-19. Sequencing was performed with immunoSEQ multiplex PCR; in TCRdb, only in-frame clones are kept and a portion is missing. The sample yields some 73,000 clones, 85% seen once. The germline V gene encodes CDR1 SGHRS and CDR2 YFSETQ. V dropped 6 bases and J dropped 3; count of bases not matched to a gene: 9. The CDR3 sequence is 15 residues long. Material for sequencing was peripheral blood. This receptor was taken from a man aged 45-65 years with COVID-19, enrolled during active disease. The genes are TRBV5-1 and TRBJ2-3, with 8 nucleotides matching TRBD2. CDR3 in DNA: TGCGCCAGCACCCTAGAGCGGGGGCTAACAGATACGCAGTATTTT. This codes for CASTLERGLTDTQYF.